This entry describes one T cell receptor beta chain. Measured with immunoSEQ multiplex PCR; TCRdb has only the in-frame clones, and not every one. The sample shows approximately 70,000 clones, roughly 90% of them seen only once. Looked up from germline, CDR1 is SGHNT and CDR2 is YENEEA. V dropped 5 bases and J dropped 0; count of bases not matched to a gene: 7. This CDR3 comprises 15 residues. This specimen comes from a study of control samples from healthy donors and cancer patients. The sequence was collected from a man in his sixties with colorectal cancer. The chain recombines TRBV11-3 with TRBJ2-7; 7 bases are a match to TRBD1. Sequenced material: PBMCs. Here the CDR3 reads CASSPQGGASYEQYF. The CDR3 DNA is TGTGCCAGCAGCCCCCAAGGGGGCGCCTCCTACGAGCAGTACTTC.